This entry concerns a single T cell receptor beta chain. Its cognate antigen has yet to be identified. Base qualities are not at hand, and no much larger clone is one base apart. These data come from a study of blood T cell repertoires in COVID-19 (dated by TCRdb to the early 2020s). Regarding the complete study: The collaborator samples originated in the United States, Italy and Spain and spanned the acute and convalescent phases of COVID-19. The prospective study material was composed of cDNA or gDNA derived from T cells, B-cell-depleted T cells, or PBMCs. Deeply sampled blood TCRbeta repertoires from subjects exposed to, actively infected with, or recovered from COVID-19 were included in the dataset. The repertoires were released in a freely available public database meant as a resource for research on the immune response to SARS-CoV-2. The samples were drawn from the first 160 participants of the ongoing ImmuneRACE study and from roughly 1,300 subjects provided by 6 global collaborators. Sample metadata almost always included a de-identified subject ID, COVID-19 status, age in years and sex. Where available, HLA class I and class II types were obtained from metadata supplied by the sample provider rather than from assay-based typing.

From its cysteine to its phenylalanine, the CDR3 spans 15 amino acids. The only DNA kept is the CDR3, 45 bases in frame from the first base. According to the germline V gene (reference sequence), CDR1 reads SEHNR and CDR2 reads FQNEAQ. Trimming leaves V shorter by 4 bases and J shorter by 1 base, with the junction holding 7 bases beyond the gene matches. Whole blood was collected in K2EDTA tubes by collaborating institutions according to the institutions' own protocols. For TCRbeta analysis, collaborators shipped samples as frozen whole blood, isolated PBMCs, or DNA extracted from either of those sample types. The investigation overall reported the following: The quantity of clinical and demographic metadata differed by source and by participant and was supplied without curation.

TCRbeta CDR3 regions were amplified from genomic DNA using the immunoSEQ Assay, a bias-controlled multiplex PCR. The paper's data handling went like this. Within the assay, amplification of reference gene primers was used to estimate how many nucleated cells each sample contained. To quantify the absolute abundance of each unique TCRbeta CDR3 rearrangement, sequence reads were collapsed and filtered. For each sample, productive Simpson clonality was calculated as the square root of Simpson's diversity index across productive rearrangements. The immuneACCESS repertoire file appears here via TCRdb, limited to in-frame rearrangements. These files lack a portion of the clones; in checked studies, under half of the deficit traces to unresolved V genes, and the cause of the others is not known. V, J and clone size are taken as reported in that table, and D and trimming were inferred from the DNA itself. The sample table holds some 100,000 clones, of which approximately 89% were seen once. About a sixth of the sample is held by the ten biggest clonotypes.

The chain joins TRBV7-9 to TRBJ2-7; TRBD2 fits 7 bases in the junction. This TCR was sampled from a human donor in a cohort sampled during active COVID-19. Sequencing used peripheral blood. The nucleotides are TGTGCCAGCAGCTGGCCGGGAGGCAAGTCCTACGAGCAGTACTTC. It translates to CASSWPGGKSYEQYF.